The rows below give T cell receptor beta chains drawn from one sample of a study of T cell repertoires in cytomegalovirus infection. From the reads, TCRdb called clonotypes with MiXCR, one entry per CDR3 protein. The data show approximately 470,000 distinct CDR3 sequences, approximately 46% seen once. No antigen has been assigned to these receptors. Sequencing used cultured PBMCs, obtained from culture after CMV antigen stimulation. All receptors come from a human donor in good health (CMV status not recorded). Some clones in this sample may be carry-over from other donors' samples. Each CDR3 is given with its conserved first and last residue. A D gene is named only where the DNA matches it firmly. Only part of the rows carry a size: once, few, many, or a class if the clone is expanded.

j_call v_call d_call clone_size cdr3_nt cdr3_aa
TRBJ1-2 TRBV7-2 . many TGTGCCAGCAGCTTAAACAGCTATGGCTACACCTTC CASSLNSYGYTF
TRBJ2-3 TRBV7-2 TRBD1 few TGTGCCAGCACCTTTGTGGGGACAGGCACAGATACGCAGTATTTT CASTFVGTGTDTQYF
TRBJ2-5 TRBV7-2 . few TGTGCCAGCAGCTCAAGCCGGATCCGAGAGACCCAGTACTTC CASSSSRIRETQYF
TRBJ2-2 TRBV5-6 . . TGTGCCAGCAGCTTAGGTTTCACCGGGGAGCTGTTTTTT CASSLGFTGELFF
TRBJ1-2 TRBV20-1 TRBD1 . TGCAGTGCAAGATACAGGGGACCCCGCTATGGCTACACCTTC CSARYRGPRYGYTF
TRBJ1-2 TRBV7-9 . . TGTGCCAGCAGCTCTTCCGACAGATCGTTCTTC CASSSSDRSFF
TRBJ1-5 TRBV7-8 TRBD1 . TGTGCCAGCAGAGGGACAGTCGATCAGCCCCAGCATTTT CASRGTVDQPQHF
TRBJ1-5 TRBV7-2 . . TGTGCCAGCAGCCCAAGGCGGGGCAATCAGCCCCAGCATTTT CASSPRRGNQPQHF
TRBJ1-5 TRBV7-2 . . TGTGCCAGCAGCTTACAACAGGGCGAACAGCCCCAGCATTTT CASSLQQGEQPQHF
TRBJ2-1 TRBV27 . . TGTGCCAGCAGTTTAATTCCAAACAATGAGCAGTTCTTC CASSLIPNNEQFF
TRBJ1-4 TRBV12-3/TRBV12-4 . many TGTGCCAGCAGTCCCGAAGGGGCAGGGAATGAAAAACTGTTTTTT CASSPEGAGNEKLFF